One and the same sample provided the 28 T cell receptor beta chains below, sequenced in a study of response to subunit inactivated influenza vaccine. Each CDR3 protein is one row after TCRdb ran MiXCR on the RT-PCR reads. The sample includes approximately 570,000 distinct CDR3 sequences, 6% to 9% of them seen just once. Sequenced material: PBMCs from blood, taken about 23 months after vaccination. These receptors were obtained from a man in his fifties or sixties who received an inactivated influenza vaccine.

This clonotype has a count of ten or more. The chain links TRBV4-3 to TRBJ2-5, with a possible D match to TRBD2 (5 bases). From germline, CDR1 is LGHNA and CDR2 YSLEER. Trimming removed 2 bases at V and 4 bases at J, with 14 bases between. The CDR3 contains 15 residues. The CDR3 reads CASSQFPGSRETQYF. Here the CDR3 DNA reads TGCGCCAGCAGCCAATTTCCGGGGTCCCGAGAGACCCAGTACTTC.

V and J are TRBV18 and TRBJ2-2; D is unresolved. This CDR3 spans 11 amino acids. The V end lost 6 bases, the J end lost 10 bases, and 9 bases lay between the germline ends. Germline V gives CDR1 KGHSH, CDR2 LQKENI. Here the CDR3 reads CASSETVELFF. Here the CDR3 DNA reads TGTGCCAGCTCCGAGACGGTGGAGCTGTTTTTT.

This clonotype appeared a few times. One junction end disagrees with the germline gene, perhaps due to a read error. The rearrangement links TRBV15 to TRBJ2-1, with TRBD2 matching over 12 bases. CDR1 is LNHNV, CDR2 YYDKDF, per germline (reference sequence). The CDR3 length is 13 residues. CDR3 bases: TGTGCCACCAGCAGAGACCTTGGACTAGCGGGGAACTTC. The encoded protein is CATSRDLGLAGNF.

At least ten counts were recorded for this clonotype. The V gene is TRBV20-1, the J gene TRBJ1-1; D may be TRBD1 (6 bases). CDR3 length equals 14 residues. The V end lost 0 bases, the J end lost 5 bases, and 13 bases lay between the germline ends. Germline CDR1 is DFQATT and CDR2 is SNEGSKA (reference sequence). For the CDR3, the DNA is TGCAGTGCTAGAGACGGGGGCGCGGGGACTGAAGCTTTCTTT. Translation: CSARDGGAGTEAFF.

The table lists this clonotype with many counts. This chain connects TRBV9 to TRBJ1-1, with D maybe TRBD1 (5 bases). Between the trimmed V and J ends, which lost 0 bases and 0 bases, there was a span of 9 bases. The CDR3 covers 15 residues. In germline, CDR1 is SGDLS, CDR2 YYNGEE. The CDR3 is CASSVEPGLNTEAFF. In nucleotides, the CDR3 is TGTGCCAGCAGCGTAGAGCCAGGGTTGAACACTGAAGCTTTCTTT. Full variable domain (remainder filled in from reference TRBV9 and TRBJ1-1): DSGVTQTPKHLITATGQRVTLRCSPRSGDLSVYWYQQSLDQGLQFLIQYYNGEERAKGNILERFSAQQFPDLHSELNLSSLELGDSALYFCASSVEPGLNTEAFFGQGTRLTVV.

The chain couples TRBV27 to TRBJ2-2; 11 bases match TRBD1. V was pared by 5 bases and J by 0 bases, with 8 bases of the junction left unmatched. CDR3 size: 18 residues. Germline values: CDR1 MNHEY, CDR2 SMNVEV (reference sequence). The CDR3 region is CASSPIWGQGANTGELFF. The CDR3 DNA reads TGTGCCAGCAGTCCAATTTGGGGACAGGGGGCGAACACCGGGGAGCTGTTTTTT.

The V and J genes are TRBV7-3 and TRBJ2-3; perhaps TRBD2 as D (6 bases). V was trimmed by 5 bases and J by 3 bases, leaving 12 bases between them. CDR3 length: 14 residues. From germline, CDR1 is SGHTA and CDR2 FQGTGA. The CDR3 is CASSGGPGTDTQYF. CDR3 coding DNA: TGTGCCAGCAGCGGAGGGCCCGGTACAGATACGCAGTATTTT.

The chain links TRBV11-3 to TRBJ2-1; 7 bases align to TRBD1. CDR1 is SGHNT and CDR2 is YENEEA in the germline V gene. The CDR3 totals 14 residues. The V gene end was trimmed by 5 bases and the J gene end by 13 bases; junction bases not matched to a gene: 14. Here the CDR3 DNA reads TGTGCCAGCAGCCCCAACCCACAGGGGATGGAACAGTTCTTC. It yields the protein CASSPNPQGMEQFF.

The chain couples TRBV28 to TRBJ2-1, with 9 bases that match TRBD2. V lost 5 bases, J lost 1 base, and 9 bases stayed unmatched. CDR3 size: 17 residues. Germline CDR1 and CDR2: MDHEN and SYDVKM. The CDR3 reads CASSTRLADLSYNEQFF. CDR3 coding DNA: TGTGCCAGCAGTACTAGACTAGCGGACCTTTCCTACAATGAGCAGTTCTTC.

The count of this clonotype is one. A clone one base away is much larger, so this may be a read error. As DNA, the CDR3 is TGTGCCAGCAGCTCAATGGCGGGGTCGAACACCGGGGAGCTGTTTTTT. Encoded protein: CASSSMAGSNTGELFF. J is TRBJ2-2 and V is TRBV7-2; possibly TRBD2 for D (6 bases). The CDR3 totals 16 residues. Looked up from germline, CDR1 is SGHTA and CDR2 is FQGNSA. The V end was cut by 4 bases, the J end by 0 bases, with 12 bases between. Together with reference TRBV7-2 and TRBJ2-2, the CDR3 gives the full variable domain: GAGVSQSPSNKVTEKGKDVELRCDPISGHTALYWYRQSLGQGLEFLIYFQGNSAPDKSGLPSDRFSAERTGGSVSTLTIQRTQQEDSAVYLCASSSMAGSNTGELFFGEGSRLTVL.

The V call is TRBV29-1, the J call TRBJ2-7, with 14 bases lining up with TRBD2. After removal of 6 bases from V and 5 bases from J, the junction contained 6 bases not matched to a gene. Per the germline V gene, CDR1 is SQVTM and CDR2 is ANQGSEA. The CDR3 sequence is 14 residues long. The CDR3 here is CSVDGTSGSNEQYF. The CDR3 bases are TGCAGCGTCGACGGGACTAGCGGGAGTAACGAGCAGTACTTC.

CDR3 sequence (DNA): TGTGCCAGCAGTTTGGTCAATCGCCAGCCCCAGCATTTT. This encodes CASSLVNRQPQHF. The V gene is TRBV12-3 or TRBV12-4, the J gene TRBJ1-5; D not resolved. Trimming shortened V by 3 bases and J by 7 bases, and 10 bases separated the two germline ends. The CDR3 runs 13 residues.

Only a few counts were recorded for this clonotype. The chain couples TRBV2 to TRBJ2-5; D is unclear. V gave up 4 bases and J gave up 3 bases, with 12 bases separating them. CDR3 size: 14 residues. Germline CDR1 and CDR2: SNHLY and FYNNEI. Written as DNA, the CDR3 is TGTGCCAGCAGTGGTTTCGGGCGAAAAGAGACCCAGTACTTC. Translation gives CASSGFGRKETQYF. Full variable domain (outside the CDR3, taken from reference TRBV2 and TRBJ2-5): EPEVTQTPSHQVTQMGQEVILRCVPISNHLYFYWYRQILGQKVEFLVSFYNNEISEKSEIFDDQFSVERPDGSNFTLKIRSTKLEDSAMYFCASSGFGRKETQYFGPGTRLLVL.

Ten or more counts support this clonotype. The chain carries TRBV20-1 and TRBJ2-5; D unresolved. The V gene lost 2 bases and the J gene lost 5 bases, with 9 bases spanning the gap. The CDR3 consists of 12 residues. Germline-derived CDR1 and CDR2 are DFQATT and SNEGSKA (reference sequence). The CDR3 sequence is CSARTVTETQYF. The CDR3 coding sequence is TGCAGTGCTAGAACCGTCACTGAGACCCAGTACTTC.

This sequence joins TRBV20-1 and TRBJ2-7; the match to TRBD2 covers 10 bases. V gave up 3 bases and J gave up 2 bases; unmatched junction bases: 10. The CDR3 covers 16 residues. The germline CDR1 and CDR2 sequences are DFQATT and SNEGSKA (reference sequence). The CDR3 DNA reads TGCAGTGCTAGTTGGGCTAGCGGGGGACAAGCCTACGAGCAGTACTTC. It translates to CSASWASGGQAYEQYF.

This clonotype was seen only a few times. This chain connects TRBV27 to TRBJ2-7, with 7 bases fitting TRBD2. Germline V gene sequence: CDR1 MNHEY, CDR2 SMNVEV (reference sequence). Unmatched junction bases numbered 7, after V lost 5 bases and J lost 3 bases. This CDR3 has 14 residues. Written as DNA, the CDR3 is TGTGCCAGCAGTCCCTCGGGGGGAAACTACGAGCAGTACTTC. Its protein product is CASSPSGGNYEQYF.

A few counts support this clonotype. The chain links TRBV5-1 to TRBJ2-3, with 7 bases identical to TRBD1. CDR1 is SGHRS, CDR2 YFSETQ, per germline. The CDR3 loop spans 14 amino acids. The trim removed 1 base at V and 4 bases at J, leaving 3 bases unmatched. The CDR3 region has the DNA TGCGCCAGCAGCTTGACGGGACAGTCAGATACGCAGTATTTT. Its translation: CASSLTGQSDTQYF.

This clonotype was counted ten times or more. This chain uses TRBV4-1 with TRBJ2-3; TRBD2 aligns across 12 bases. The V segment lost 4 bases and the J segment 0 bases; nucleotides outside the gene matches: 8. Germline V gene lookup returns CDR1 MGHRA and CDR2 YSYEKL. The CDR3 has 18 amino acids. The CDR3 nucleotides are TGCGCCAGCAGCCCATACTGGACTAGCGGGGTGAGCACAGATACGCAGTATTTT. This translates into CASSPYWTSGVSTDTQYF.

In its sample, this clonotype was seen many times. This chain uses TRBV29-1 with TRBJ1-1; 7 bases agree with TRBD1. Per germline, CDR1 SQVTM and CDR2 ANQGSEA. The CDR3 is made up of 12 amino acids. V was pared by 6 bases and J by 6 bases, with 7 bases of the junction left unmatched. The chain's CDR3 is CSVGRGQAEAFF. The CDR3 nucleotides are TGCAGCGTCGGAAGGGGGCAGGCTGAAGCTTTCTTT.

J is TRBJ2-7 and V is TRBV11-2, with D possibly being TRBD2 (5 bases). Trimming stripped 6 bases from V and 4 bases from J, with 16 bases between. Germline CDR1 reads SGHAT; CDR2 reads FQNNGV. The CDR3 is made up of 14 amino acids. Written as DNA, the CDR3 is TGTGCCAGCAGGGCGCGACTAAACTCTTACGAGCAGTACTTC. It is translated as CASRARLNSYEQYF.

The chain is built from TRBV30 and TRBJ2-5; 8 bases are a match to TRBD2. This CDR3 has 15 amino acids. CDR1 is GTSNPN, CDR2 SVGIG, per germline (reference sequence). Trimming took 2 bases from V and 3 from J; bases not matched to a gene: 8. The CDR3 loop is CAWSHPGLAEETQYF. In DNA form, the CDR3 reads TGTGCCTGGAGTCACCCCGGACTAGCCGAAGAGACCCAGTACTTC. The full variable domain, completed using reference TRBV30 and TRBJ2-5, is SQTIHQWPATLVQPVGSPLSLECTVEGTSNPNLYWYRQAAGRGLQLLFYSVGIGQISSEVPQNLSASRPQDRQFILSSKKLLLSDSGFYLCAWSHPGLAEETQYFGPGTRLLVL.

Only a few counts were recorded for this clonotype. This sequence joins TRBV4-3 and TRBJ2-1, with D possibly TRBD2 on 6 matching bases. Germline V gene sequence: CDR1 LGHNA, CDR2 YSLEER. The V and J ends lost 4 bases and 0 bases respectively, with 16 bases between them. There are 17 residues in the CDR3. For the CDR3, the DNA is TGCGCCAGCAGCCTTTTTTCGGCGGGGAGCTCCTACAATGAGCAGTTCTTC. Its translation: CASSLFSAGSSYNEQFF.

This clonotype was counted only a few times. The chain's CDR3 is CASSSVGSVATDTQYF. CDR3 coding DNA: TGTGCCAGCAGCTCCGTGGGTAGCGTAGCCACAGATACGCAGTATTTT. V and J are TRBV12-3 or TRBV12-4 and TRBJ2-3; D is perhaps TRBD2 (5 bases). The CDR3 length is 16 residues. Trimming took 6 bases from V and 2 from J, leaving 18 bases between them.

The genes are TRBV10-3 and TRBJ1-2, with D perhaps TRBD1 (6 bases). The CDR3 loop spans 16 amino acids. The germline gives CDR1 ENHRY, CDR2 SYGVKD. V dropped 6 bases and J dropped 4 bases, with 21 bases sitting between them. CDR3 residues: CAISGITGMGSYGYTF. In DNA, the CDR3 is TGTGCCATCAGCGGCATAACAGGGATGGGAAGCTATGGCTACACCTTC.

This clonotype was found many times. V usage is TRBV5-5 and J usage is TRBJ2-2; 9 nucleotides match TRBD1. V lost 0 bases to trimming and J lost 6 bases; unmatched junction nucleotides: 3. Germline CDR1 and CDR2: SGHKS and YYEKEE (reference sequence). CDR3 size: 15 residues. CDR3 sequence reads: CASSLAGQGSGELFF. The CDR3 bases are TGTGCCAGCAGCTTGGCGGGACAGGGTTCCGGGGAGCTGTTTTTT.

There are a few counts of this clonotype. The chain combines TRBV20-1 with TRBJ2-5, with TRBD1 matching 7 bases. CDR1 DFQATT and CDR2 SNEGSKA come from the germline V gene (reference sequence). This CDR3 has 14 residues. V dropped 0 bases and J dropped 4; count of bases not matched to a gene: 5. This CDR3 is CSARDYHRGETQYF. DNA of the CDR3: TGCAGTGCTAGAGATTACCACAGGGGAGAGACCCAGTACTTC.

This clonotype was detected ten times or more. The chain has TRBV12-3 or TRBV12-4 and TRBJ1-6, with 9 bases fitting TRBD1. V was pared by 7 bases and J by 9 bases, with 13 bases of the junction left unmatched. This CDR3 has 16 residues. The CDR3 coding sequence is TGTGCCAGCACCCTAGCGACAGGGGGTAATACTTCACCCCTCCACTTT. Amino acid sequence: CASTLATGGNTSPLHF.

This clonotype has at least ten counts. The chain combines TRBV24-1 with TRBJ2-1, with D possibly called TRBD1 or TRBD2 (5 bases each). The CDR3 extends over 15 amino acids. Deletions cut 0 bases from V and 5 bases from J, with 10 bases between. CDR1 is KGHDR and CDR2 is SFDVKD in the germline V gene. CDR3 region: CATSDLRGVHNEQFF. As DNA, the CDR3 is TGTGCCACCAGTGATTTGCGAGGGGTTCACAATGAGCAGTTCTTC.